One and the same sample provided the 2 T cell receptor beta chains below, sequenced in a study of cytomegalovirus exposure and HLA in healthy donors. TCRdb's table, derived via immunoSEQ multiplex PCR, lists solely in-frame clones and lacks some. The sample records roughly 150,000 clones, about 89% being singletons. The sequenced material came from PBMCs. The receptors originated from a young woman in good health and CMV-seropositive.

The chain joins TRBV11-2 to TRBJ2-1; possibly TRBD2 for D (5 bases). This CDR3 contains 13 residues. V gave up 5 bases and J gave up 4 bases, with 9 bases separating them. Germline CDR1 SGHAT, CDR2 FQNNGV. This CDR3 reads CASSPGGYNEQFF. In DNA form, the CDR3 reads TGTGCCAGCAGCCCAGGCGGGTACAATGAGCAGTTCTTC.

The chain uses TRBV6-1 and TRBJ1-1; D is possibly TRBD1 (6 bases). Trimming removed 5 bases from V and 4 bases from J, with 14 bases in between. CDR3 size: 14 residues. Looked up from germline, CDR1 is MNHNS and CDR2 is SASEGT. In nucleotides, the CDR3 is TGTGCCAGCAGTTATCAGGGGCTGGGCACTGAAGCTTTCTTT. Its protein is CASSYQGLGTEAFF.